What follows are 29 T cell receptor beta chains derived from one specimen sequenced in a study of blood T cells in healthy people across ages (dated by TCRdb to about 2015). The library was made by 5' RACE. Instrument on record: Illumina HiSeq 2500. A second roughly 6 to 11 cycle PCR used a sample-barcoded 5' primer and a J-beta primer mix. Using fastp trimming at Q25 and MiXCR clonotype assembly, TCRdb reanalyzed the public sequencing data and kept in-frame beta chains. For every CDR3 protein sequence, its rows merge into one entry that carries the most common genes and DNA. This sample holds around 1,000,000 distinct CDR3 sequences; almost 25% were observed only once. The top ten clonotypes cover less than 0.75% of the sample. These data were likewise used in another study, on T cells of mothers and their children.

Sample: blood. Receptors were obtained from a girl aged 2 to 9 in good health.

In regard to this clonotype: Its ends do not fully match the called genes, so a read error is possible. The chain links TRBV7-7 to TRBJ2-1; 8 nucleotides match TRBD2. The CDR3 covers 15 residues. The V gene's germline CDR1 is SSHAT and CDR2 FNYEAQ (reference sequence). The CDR3 nucleotides read TGTGCTAGCAGCTTAGGGCGGGAGGCCTACAATGAGCAGTTCTTC. Encoded protein: CASSLGREAYNEQFF. Full variable domain (missing parts from reference TRBV7-7 and TRBJ2-1): GAGVSQSPRYKVTKRGQDVTLRCDPISSHATLYWYQQALGQGPEFLTYFNYEAQPDKSGLPSDRFSAERPEGSISTLTIQRTEQRDSAMYRCASSLGREAYNEQFFGPGTRLTVL.

The table lists this clonotype with many counts. This sequence joins TRBV20-1 and TRBJ2-1; 12 bases align to TRBD2. The DNA end is more similar to TRBJ2-7, so the J call may be wrong. Germline V gene lookup returns CDR1 DFQATT and CDR2 SNEGSKA (reference sequence). The CDR3 totals 14 residues. CDR3 coding DNA: TGCAGTGCTAGGACTAGCGGGAGCTCCTACGAGCAGTACTTC. It is translated as CSARTSGSSYEQYF.

This clonotype was observed a handful of times. This chain connects TRBV15 to TRBJ2-1; D gene ambiguous. The CDR3 extends over 13 amino acids. V shed 5 bases and J shed 7 bases, with 12 bases lying between them. Germline V gene lookup returns CDR1 LNHNV and CDR2 YYDKDF (reference sequence). The CDR3 DNA sequence: TGTGCCACCAGCGTACTTCCCGAAAATGAGCAGTTCTTC. This encodes CATSVLPENEQFF.

This chain links TRBV20-1 with TRBJ2-7; D is possibly TRBD2 (5 bases). CDR3 length equals 12 residues. Germline CDR1 is DFQATT and CDR2 is SNEGSKA (reference sequence). The CDR3 loop reads CPRAESSYEQYF. DNA of the CDR3: TGCCCGCGGGCAGAGAGCTCCTACGAGCAGTACTTC.

The CDR3, as DNA: TGTGCCAGCAGCGTAGGGGACAGGGGGCACGTCGGTGAAAAACTGTTTTTT. It is translated as CASSVGDRGHVGEKLFF. The chain has TRBV9 and TRBJ1-4; 12 positions match TRBD1. Germline loops: CDR1 SGDLS, CDR2 YYNGEE. The junction had 7 bases not matched to a gene; V was cut back by 0 bases and J by 7 bases. The CDR3 runs 17 residues.

The sample holds a few counts of this clonotype. V usage is TRBV7-3 and J usage is TRBJ1-2; perhaps TRBD1 as D (5 bases). Trimming took 1 base from V and 2 from J, leaving 29 bases between them. The CDR3 length is 21 residues. CDR1 and CDR2 (germline): SGHTA, FQGTGA. CDR3 bases: TGTGCCAGCAGCTTAAATCCTTCTGGATCGTGGACACTCAAGGGGAACTATGGCTACACCTTC. This gives the protein CASSLNPSGSWTLKGNYGYTF.

This clonotype was counted only a few times. This chain links TRBV6-5 with TRBJ2-1, with D possibly being TRBD1 or TRBD2 (5 bases each). The CDR3 consists of 14 residues. Germline assignment: CDR1 MNHEY and CDR2 SVGAGI. V lost 6 bases to trimming and J lost 3 bases, with 12 bases between them. CDR3 residues: CASRDRDRYNEQFF. In DNA, the CDR3 is TGTGCCAGCAGGGATCGGGACCGCTACAATGAGCAGTTCTTC.

V usage is TRBV4-3 and J usage is TRBJ2-2; D call uncertain. Germline V gene lookup returns CDR1 LGHNA and CDR2 YSLEER. This CDR3 has 17 amino acids. The ends were cut back, 3 bases at V and 0 bases at J, with 14 bases in the middle. The CDR3 sequence: CASSQSLQSANTGELFF. The CDR3 DNA follows: TGCGCCAGCAGCCAGTCCCTTCAGTCCGCGAACACCGGGGAGCTGTTTTTT.

This clonotype was observed a handful of times. V usage is TRBV20-1 and J usage is TRBJ2-7; TRBD2 matches 9 bases. J gave up 1 base and V 3 bases, and 10 bases lay outside the gene matches. The CDR3 has 16 residues. Germline values: CDR1 DFQATT, CDR2 SNEGSKA (reference sequence). The DNA of the CDR3 is TGCAGTGCTAGTCCCCTTAGCGGGAGCTGGTCCTACGAGCAGTACTTC. It codes for CSASPLSGSWSYEQYF.

Notes on this clonotype: One junction end does not reproduce the germline sequence, and a read error may be involved. V gene TRBV7-2 combines with J gene TRBJ2-5, with 9 bases fitting TRBD2. The germline gives CDR1 SGHTA, CDR2 FQGNSA. CDR3 size: 14 residues. CDR3 nucleotides: TGTGCCAGCAACTTACTGGCGGGGGGGGAGACCCAGTACTTC. It specifies CASNLLAGGETQYF. Complete variable domain (other parts from reference TRBV7-2 and TRBJ2-5): GAGVSQSPSNKVTEKGKDVELRCDPISGHTALYWYRQSLGQGLEFLIYFQGNSAPDKSGLPSDRFSAERTGGSVSTLTIQRTQQEDSAVYLCASNLLAGGETQYFGPGTRLLVL.

This clonotype was counted only a few times. The chain is built from TRBV28 and TRBJ2-5; weak D call: TRBD1 (6 bases). Germline values: CDR1 MDHEN, CDR2 SYDVKM. The CDR3 length is 13 residues. V lost 6 bases and J 5 bases, leaving 13 bases between the germline ends. The CDR3 nucleotides read TGTGCCAGCAGGAACAGGGCGCAGGAGACCCAGTACTTC. It yields the protein CASRNRAQETQYF.

This clonotype was seen a few times. The CDR3 DNA sequence: TGTGCCAGCAGTTACGACAGGGGACGCAATGAGCAGTTCTTC. Amino acids: CASSYDRGRNEQFF. This chain joins TRBV12-3 or TRBV12-4 and TRBJ2-1; 8 nucleotides match TRBD1. The V and J ends lost 4 bases and 6 bases, in that order; junction bases with no gene match: 5. The CDR3 is 14 residues long.

CDR3 amino acids: CSALSTGAEQYF. Here the CDR3 DNA reads TGCAGTGCCTTATCTACAGGGGCCGAGCAGTACTTC. The V gene is TRBV20-1, the J gene TRBJ2-7; TRBD1 matches 7 bases. V lost 6 bases, J lost 6 bases, and 8 bases stayed unmatched. CDR1 DFQATT and CDR2 SNEGSKA come from the germline V gene (reference sequence). The CDR3 is made up of 12 amino acids.

The rearrangement links TRBV3-1 to TRBJ2-4; D unclear. There are 12 residues in the CDR3. Germline V gene sequence: CDR1 LGHDT, CDR2 YNNKEL (reference sequence). Deletions cut 3 bases from V and 5 bases from J, with 5 bases between. The CDR3 sequence is CASSHMENIQYF. CDR3 nucleotide sequence: TGTGCCAGCAGCCACATGGAAAACATTCAGTACTTC. The complete variable domain, with remaining parts taken from reference TRBV3-1 and TRBJ2-4, reads DTAVSQTPKYLVTQMGNDKSIKCEQNLGHDTMYWYKQDSKKFLKIMFSYNNKELIINETVPNRFSPKSPDKAHLNLHINSLELGDSAVYFCASSHMENIQYFGAGTRLSVL.

This chain links TRBV5-5 with TRBJ2-7; D is unresolved. Germline assignment: CDR1 SGHKS and CDR2 YYEKEE (reference sequence). CDR3 size: 15 residues. Trimming took 5 bases from V and 2 from J, leaving 17 bases between them. CDR3 sequence reads: CASSQSSSPTYEQYF. CDR3 DNA: TGTGCCAGCAGTCAGTCTTCCAGTCCCACCTACGAGCAGTACTTC.

In DNA form, the CDR3 reads TGTGCCAGCAGCGTAGGTCCGGGGAACACTGAAGCTTTCTTT. Its protein is CASSVGPGNTEAFF. The chain employs TRBV9 and TRBJ1-1; the D is unclear. This CDR3 region has 14 residues. Trimming cost V 0 bases and J 1 base, with 7 bases left between them. Germline CDR1 is SGDLS and CDR2 is YYNGEE.

The chain recombines TRBV9 with TRBJ2-1; 8 nucleotides match TRBD1. The CDR3 runs to 14 residues. V lost 4 bases to trimming and J lost 8 bases; unmatched junction nucleotides: 8. Germline loops: CDR1 SGDLS, CDR2 YYNGEE. The CDR3 DNA reads as TGTGCCAGCAGCCTACGGACAGGGAAGGATGAGCAGTTCTTC. This gives the protein CASSLRTGKDEQFF.

In its sample, this clonotype was seen a few times. This chain joins TRBV5-5 and TRBJ1-1, with D perhaps TRBD1 (5 bases). This CDR3 is built from 15 residues. Germline lookup yields CDR1 SGHKS and CDR2 YYEKEE (reference sequence). Trimming shortened V by 4 bases and J by 4 bases, and 17 bases separated the two germline ends. The CDR3 bases are TGTGCCAGCAGCGGGGCGGGCGGAGGGAGCACTGAAGCTTTCTTT. It yields the protein CASSGAGGGSTEAFF.

This clonotype was found a few times. The J gene is TRBJ2-5, the V gene TRBV12-3 or TRBV12-4; tentatively, D is TRBD2 (6 bases). The DNA end is a closer match to TRBJ2-1, so the J assignment may be wrong. The CDR3 covers 12 residues. CDR3 protein: CASNSGDDEQFF. The CDR3 DNA reads TGTGCCAGCAATTCGGGGGACGATGAGCAGTTCTTC.

The rearrangement uses TRBV19 and TRBJ2-5, with D uncertain. The CDR3 runs 13 residues. Germline V gives CDR1 LNHDA, CDR2 SQIVND (reference sequence). V was trimmed by 3 bases and J by 4 bases, leaving 9 bases between them. This CDR3 reads CASSIGVLETQYF. In DNA form, the CDR3 reads TGTGCCAGTAGTATTGGAGTTCTAGAGACCCAGTACTTC.

The chain is built from TRBV6-1 and TRBJ1-5; the D is unclear. There are 13 residues in the CDR3. Deletions cut 4 bases from V and 0 bases from J, with 4 bases between. CDR1 and CDR2 (germline): MNHNS, SASEGT. The CDR3 loop is CASSANSNQPQHF. The CDR3 coding sequence is TGTGCCAGCAGTGCGAATAGCAATCAGCCCCAGCATTTT.

The chain recombines TRBV4-3 with TRBJ1-3; D is undetermined. Germline assignment: CDR1 LGHNA and CDR2 YSLEER. There are 15 residues in the CDR3. The germline V and J ends were trimmed by 1 base and 8 bases, with 15 bases remaining between them. The CDR3 nucleotides read TGCGCCAGCAGCCAAGTGAAGGGTGCCAAAGACACCATATATTTT. Translated, it gives CASSQVKGAKDTIYF.

The chain uses TRBV5-1 and TRBJ1-2; D not resolved. The germline V and J ends were trimmed by 0 bases and 0 bases, with 12 bases remaining between them. There are 16 residues in the CDR3. The germline CDR1 and CDR2 sequences are SGHRS and YFSETQ. CDR3 protein: CASSLAPELTNYGYTF. The CDR3 DNA reads TGCGCCAGCAGCTTGGCCCCAGAATTGACTAACTATGGCTACACCTTC.

The chain uses TRBV20-1 and TRBJ2-2; 14 nucleotides agree with TRBD2. The J segment lost 2 bases and the V segment lost 7 bases, leaving 6 bases of the junction unmatched. The CDR3 has 16 residues. Germline assignment: CDR1 DFQATT and CDR2 SNEGSKA (reference sequence). CDR3 nucleotide sequence: TGCAGTGTTGGGACTAGCGGGGGCCTTAACACCGGGGAGCTGTTTTTT. Protein: CSVGTSGGLNTGELFF.

In this sample, this clonotype turned up a few times. The chain carries TRBV6-5 and TRBJ2-5; 11 positions match TRBD2. This CDR3 has 16 residues. Germline V gives CDR1 MNHEY, CDR2 SVGAGI. The V gene end was trimmed by 5 bases and the J gene end by 0 bases; junction bases not matched to a gene: 5. CDR3 nucleotide sequence: TGTGCCAGCAGTCTCCTAGCGGGGGGCCACCAAGAGACCCAGTACTTC. It codes for CASSLLAGGHQETQYF.

The CDR3 region has the DNA TGTGCCAGCAGTTACAACGGGGGGGCCGGAGTTATCGCAGATACGCAGTATTTT. Its translation is CASSYNGGAGVIADTQYF. The rearrangement uses TRBV6-2 or TRBV6-3 and TRBJ2-3; 8 bases map to TRBD2. This CDR3 contains 18 residues. Per the germline V gene, CDR1 is MNHEY and CDR2 is SVGEGT. J was trimmed by 4 bases and V by 2 bases; bases with no gene match: 14.

This chain uses TRBV20-1 with TRBJ1-3; weak D call: TRBD1 (5 bases). Germline loops: CDR1 DFQATT, CDR2 SNEGSKA (reference sequence). The germline V and J ends were trimmed by 4 bases and 4 bases, with 14 bases remaining between them. CDR3 length: 14 amino acids. CDR3 in amino acids: CSAMGSGLGNTIYF. The CDR3 region has the DNA TGCAGTGCTATGGGGTCAGGGCTAGGAAACACCATATATTTT.

The V call is TRBV20-1, the J call TRBJ2-1; 9 nucleotides align to TRBD2. Trimming removed 0 bases from V and 6 bases from J; junction bases left unmatched: 6. The CDR3 extends over 15 amino acids. CDR1 is DFQATT and CDR2 is SNEGSKA in the germline V gene (reference sequence). CDR3 coding DNA: TGCAGTGCTAGAGATTTGCGGGGGGGACTCAATGAGCAGTTCTTC. This gives the protein CSARDLRGGLNEQFF.

The chain is built from TRBV5-1 and TRBJ2-1; a weak D match, TRBD1 (5 bases). The DNA end is more similar to TRBJ2-5, so the J call may be wrong. Germline assignment: CDR1 SGHRS and CDR2 YFSETQ. This CDR3 comprises 14 residues. The CDR3 DNA sequence: TGCGCCAGCAGTTGGGATACAGGTCAAGAGACCCAGTACTTC. Protein product: CASSWDTGQETQYF.